This record concerns one T cell receptor beta chain sequence. This specimen comes from a study of blood T cell repertoires in COVID-19. Original data processing: Reference gene primer amplification yielded estimated nucleated cell counts. Sequencing was performed with immunoSEQ multiplex PCR; in TCRdb, only in-frame clones are kept and a portion is missing. V and J calls and clone size are given by that table; D and trimming were obtained from the DNA. The data show about 300,000 clones, approximately 88% seen once. Sequencing was carried out using peripheral blood. The TCR sequence derives from a woman between 25 and 40 years old who had recovered from COVID-19.

DNA for the CDR3: TGTGCCAGCTTGGGACAGCCGACCGGCCTTAGGGATTCACCCCTCCACTTT. It codes for CASLGQPTGLRDSPLHF. The chain links TRBV5-8 to TRBJ1-6; the match to TRBD1 covers 7 bases. V lost 7 bases, J lost 8 bases, and 18 bases stayed unmatched. The CDR3 consists of 17 residues. Germline-derived CDR1 and CDR2 are SGHTS and YDEGEE.